The clone carrying this T cell receptor beta chain is medium-sized within its sample. The antigen is not known. The listed genes are named as in mouse. The CDR3 end falls 1 residue outside the read, so it is completed with the germline J gene. Produced via immunoSEQ multiplex PCR; TCRdb's table is partial and in-frame only. The profile shows some 8,000 clones, 37% of them singletons. These data originate in a study of tissue T cells after allogeneic stem cell transplantation. The study, taken as a whole, reports: Anatomically similar tissues had similar TCR repertoires within each patient. Some tissue clones might be persisting host cells; their alloreactivity or antigen specificity was not determined.

Trimming pared 10 bases from V and 0 bases from J, leaving 9 bases between. Per germline, CDR1 LGHNA and CDR2 YSYQKL. The CDR3 consists of 13 residues. Indicated time point: mouse harvest day 14 after allogeneic transplant. Mouse grafts combined 10^7 T-cell-depleted bone marrow cells with 10^6 splenic CD5+ T cells. This mouse GVHD model was MHC-mismatched B6 to BALB/c, profiled day 7 or 14. This TCR was sampled from a female BALB/c mouse given C57BL/6 T cells with graft-versus-host disease after an allogeneic hematopoietic cell transplant. The chain is built from TRBV2 and TRBJ1-4; D unresolved. The sequencing input was skin. CDR3: CATGTISNERLFF. CDR3 DNA, as far as it was read: TGTGCCACCGGAACAATTTCCAACGAAAGATTATTT.